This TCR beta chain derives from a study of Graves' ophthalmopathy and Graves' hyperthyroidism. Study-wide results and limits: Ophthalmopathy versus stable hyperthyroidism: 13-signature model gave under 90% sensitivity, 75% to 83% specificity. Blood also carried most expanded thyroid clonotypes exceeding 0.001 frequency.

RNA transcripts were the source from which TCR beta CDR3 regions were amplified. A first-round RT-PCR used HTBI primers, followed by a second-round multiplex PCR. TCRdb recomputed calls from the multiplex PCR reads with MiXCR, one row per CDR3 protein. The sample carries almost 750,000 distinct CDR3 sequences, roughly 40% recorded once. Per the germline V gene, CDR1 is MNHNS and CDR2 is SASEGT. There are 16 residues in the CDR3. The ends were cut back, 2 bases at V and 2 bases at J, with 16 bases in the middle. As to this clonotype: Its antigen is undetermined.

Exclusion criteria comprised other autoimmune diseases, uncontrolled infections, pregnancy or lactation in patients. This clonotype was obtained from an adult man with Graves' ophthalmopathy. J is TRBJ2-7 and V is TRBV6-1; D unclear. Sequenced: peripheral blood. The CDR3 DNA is TGTGCCAGCAGTGAAAAGGAGCTTCTCCTGGCCTACGAGCAGTACTTC. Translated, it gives CASSEKELLLAYEQYF.